Below, 21 T cell receptor beta chains from the same sample are listed, as sequenced in a study of blood T cell repertoires in COVID-19. Sequenced by immunoSEQ multiplex PCR; TCRdb stores in-frame clones only, minus some. The table records under 75,000 clones, roughly 80% of them present only once. Sample: peripheral blood. These receptors were taken from a woman in her 70s with acute or convalescent COVID-19.

V usage is TRBV5-1 and J usage is TRBJ2-3; D gene uncertain. Germline values: CDR1 SGHRS, CDR2 YFSETQ. Trimming took off 4 bases at V and 6 bases at J, with 6 bases between the two ends. This CDR3 region has 11 residues. CDR3 amino acids: CASSAADTQYF. The DNA of the CDR3 is TGCGCCAGCAGCGCGGCGGATACGCAGTATTTT.

The DNA for the CDR3 is TGTGCCAGCAGCTTAGCTTGGGGAGGTGGGGCCAACGTCCTGACTTTC. Translating gives CASSLAWGGGANVLTF. V gene TRBV11-3 combines with J gene TRBJ2-6; possible D gene TRBD2, 6 bases. The CDR3 consists of 16 residues. V lost 1 base and J lost 3, with 10 bases in between. Germline values: CDR1 SGHNT, CDR2 YENEEA. The complete variable domain, with remaining parts taken from reference TRBV11-3 and TRBJ2-6, reads EAGVVQSPRYKIIEKKQPVAFWCNPISGHNTLYWYLQNLGQGPELLIRYENEEAVDDSQLPKDRFSAERLKGVDSTLKIQPAELGDSAVYLCASSLAWGGGANVLTFGAGSRLTVL.

The V and J genes are TRBV11-2 and TRBJ1-6, with 8 positions matching TRBD1. CDR1 is SGHAT and CDR2 is FQNNGV in the germline V gene. V shed 2 bases and J 7 bases; nucleotides not matched to a gene: 13. The CDR3 contains 18 residues. The CDR3 spells CASSLTSDRDRRNSPLHF. The CDR3 DNA follows: TGTGCCAGCAGCTTAACGTCGGACCGGGACAGGAGGAATTCACCCCTCCACTTT. The full variable domain, its missing parts supplied by reference TRBV11-2 and TRBJ1-6, is EAGVAQSPRYKIIEKRQSVAFWCNPISGHATLYWYQQILGQGPKLLIQFQNNGVVDDSQLPKDRFSAERLKGVDSTLKIQPAKLEDSAVYLCASSLTSDRDRRNSPLHFGNGTRLTVT.

The chain is built from TRBV3-1 (or the pseudogene TRBV3-2) and TRBJ2-5, with 10 bases aligning to TRBD2. Germline V gene sequence: CDR1 LGHDT, CDR2 YNNKEL (reference sequence). V shed 3 bases and J 4 bases; nucleotides not matched to a gene: 5. The CDR3 loop spans 15 amino acids. CDR3 coding DNA: TGTGCCAGCAGCCACAGCGGGGGGGAGGGAGAGACCCAGTACTTC. Its protein product is CASSHSGGEGETQYF.

The gene calls are TRBV6-4 and TRBJ2-5, with 10 bases that match TRBD1. The CDR3 has 15 amino acids. Germline V lookup: CDR1 MRHNA, CDR2 SNTAGT. Trimming took 5 bases from V and 4 from J; bases not matched to a gene: 7. The CDR3 loop reads CASSPQTGGGETQYF. CDR3 coding DNA: TGTGCCAGCAGTCCACAGACAGGGGGCGGAGAGACCCAGTACTTC.

The chain combines TRBV19 with TRBJ2-1; D remains ambiguous. This CDR3 has 16 amino acids. CDR1 is LNHDA and CDR2 is SQIVND in the germline V gene (reference sequence). Trimming removed 1 base at V and 4 bases at J, with 14 bases between. The CDR3 loop reads CASSIGADLPYNEQFF. The CDR3 DNA is TGTGCCAGTAGTATAGGGGCCGATCTCCCATACAATGAGCAGTTCTTC.

The rearrangement joins TRBV24-1 to TRBJ2-3; 11 bases match TRBD2. From germline, CDR1 is KGHDR and CDR2 SFDVKD. Trimming cost V 4 bases and J 10 bases; bases outside gene matches: 21. CDR3 length equals 19 residues. CDR3 bases: TGTGCCACCAGTGAACCATTAGCGGGGGGGCCTCTGTCTCCTGAAGCGCAGTATTTT. It codes for CATSEPLAGGPLSPEAQYF.

The V gene is TRBV20-1, the J gene TRBJ1-1; a possible D gene is TRBD1 (6 bases). The CDR3 spans 14 residues. Germline assignment: CDR1 DFQATT and CDR2 SNEGSKA (reference sequence). Trimming shortened V by 3 bases and J by 5 bases, and 16 bases separated the two germline ends. The CDR3 DNA sequence: TGCAGTGCTAGTTTTGGGGGCAGTGGGACTGAAGCTTTCTTT. Its translation is CSASFGGSGTEAFF.

The V call is TRBV3-1 (or the pseudogene TRBV3-2), the J call TRBJ2-5; TRBD2 aligns across 11 bases. The ends lost 4 bases at V and 6 bases at J; junction bases unmatched: 10. CDR3 length equals 16 residues. The germline gives CDR1 LGHDT, CDR2 YNNKEL (reference sequence). The DNA of the CDR3 is TGTGCCAGCAGCCCCCATTTCACTAGCGGGGGCAAGACCCAGTACTTC. It codes for CASSPHFTSGGKTQYF.

In its sample, this clone was seen a few times. V gene TRBV9 combines with J gene TRBJ1-2; D is possibly TRBD1 (6 bases). The CDR3 runs 15 residues. From germline, CDR1 is SGDLS and CDR2 YYNGEE. V lost 3 bases and J lost 4, with 16 bases in between. The CDR3 region is CASSAEGGATYGYTF. The CDR3 DNA reads as TGTGCCAGCAGCGCGGAAGGGGGTGCGACCTATGGCTACACCTTC.

The genes are TRBV12-3 or TRBV12-4 and TRBJ1-2; D is perhaps TRBD1 (6 bases). V was clipped by 6 bases and J by 8 bases, with 16 bases between them. This CDR3 is 13 amino acids long. The CDR3, as DNA: TGTGCCAGCAGGGACGACAGGTTCAGCGGCTACACCTTC. Translated: CASRDDRFSGYTF.

This chain links TRBV5-1 with TRBJ2-3; perhaps TRBD2 as D (6 bases). V was cut by 0 bases and J by 1 base, with 9 bases left in between. The CDR3 is made up of 15 amino acids. CDR1 is SGHRS, CDR2 YFSETQ, per germline. CDR3 DNA sequence: TGCGCCAGCAGCTTGGTAACGGGGGGCACAGATACGCAGTATTTT. Amino acid sequence: CASSLVTGGTDTQYF. Full variable domain (outside the CDR3, taken from reference TRBV5-1 and TRBJ2-3): KAGVTQTPRYLIKTRGQQVTLSCSPISGHRSVSWYQQTPGQGLQFLFEYFSETQRNKGNFPGRFSGRQFSNSRSEMNVSTLELGDSALYLCASSLVTGGTDTQYFGPGTRLTVL.

The V gene is TRBV7-3, the J gene TRBJ2-2, with TRBD2 identical over 12 bases. CDR1 is SGHTA and CDR2 is FQGTGA in the germline V gene. V trimming: 5 bases; J trimming: 5 bases; junction bases outside the gene matches: 9. The CDR3 has 17 residues. The CDR3 loop reads CASSPTSGGGRTGELFF. CDR3 nucleotides: TGTGCCAGCAGCCCGACTAGCGGGGGCGGCCGGACCGGGGAGCTGTTTTTT.

The CDR3 loop reads CASRLPYNYGYTF. CDR3 nucleotide sequence: TGTGCAAGTCGCTTACCCTATAACTATGGCTACACCTTC. This chain joins TRBV12-2 and TRBJ1-2. TRBV12-2 is assigned pseudogene status. This CDR3 is built from 13 residues.

This clone was observed once. The chain is built from TRBV5-1 and TRBJ2-2; possibly TRBD2 for D (5 bases). This CDR3 region has 14 residues. The germline V gene has CDR1 SGHRS and CDR2 YFSETQ. The ends were cut back, 1 base at V and 8 bases at J, with 12 bases in the middle. The CDR3 DNA is TGCGCCAGCAGCTTGTTGAGGGAAGCGGGGGAGCTGTTTTTT. Its translation is CASSLLREAGELFF. The full variable domain, in which reference TRBV5-1 and TRBJ2-2 provide the parts outside the CDR3, is KAGVTQTPRYLIKTRGQQVTLSCSPISGHRSVSWYQQTPGQGLQFLFEYFSETQRNKGNFPGRFSGRQFSNSRSEMNVSTLELGDSALYLCASSLLREAGELFFGEGSRLTVL.

V is TRBV5-1 and J is TRBJ1-1; no clear D. V lost 4 bases and J lost 5, with 15 bases in between. The CDR3 has 14 residues. CDR1 and CDR2 from the germline V gene are SGHRS and YFSETQ. CDR3 loop: CASSPVSRRTEAFF. CDR3 DNA: TGCGCCAGCAGCCCAGTCTCCCGGCGGACTGAAGCTTTCTTT. The full variable domain, in which reference TRBV5-1 and TRBJ1-1 provide the parts outside the CDR3, is KAGVTQTPRYLIKTRGQQVTLSCSPISGHRSVSWYQQTPGQGLQFLFEYFSETQRNKGNFPGRFSGRQFSNSRSEMNVSTLELGDSALYLCASSPVSRRTEAFFGQGTRLTVV.

The CDR3 DNA reads as TGTGCCAGCAGTTTGCAGGGGGCTGGTAATTCACCCCTCCACTTT. Its translation: CASSLQGAGNSPLHF. The chain carries TRBV28 and TRBJ1-6; TRBD1 matches 8 bases. The CDR3 is 15 residues long. Germline CDR1 MDHEN, CDR2 SYDVKM. The V gene end was trimmed by 3 bases and the J gene end by 6 bases; junction bases not matched to a gene: 4.

This rearrangement joins TRBV7-8 to TRBJ2-1; perhaps TRBD2 as D (5 bases). Germline V gene data show CDR1 as SGHVS and CDR2 as FQNEAQ. This CDR3 comprises 18 residues. Deletions cut 3 bases from V and 0 bases from J, with 18 bases between. For the CDR3, the DNA is TGTGCCAGCAGCTTCGTGACTACACGACGGAGCTCCTACAATGAGCAGTTCTTC. It specifies CASSFVTTRRSSYNEQFF.

The V call is TRBV7-9, the J call TRBJ1-2, with 8 nucleotides matching TRBD1. The CDR3 totals 15 residues. Germline V lookup: CDR1 SEHNR, CDR2 FQNEAQ (reference sequence). V shed 5 bases and J 4 bases; nucleotides not matched to a gene: 9. The CDR3: CASSPTGQVFYGYTF. DNA of the CDR3: TGTGCCAGCAGCCCAACGGGACAGGTGTTCTATGGCTACACCTTC.

The chain has TRBV2 and TRBJ2-2, with a weak D call TRBD1 (6 bases). Trimming removed 6 bases at V and 3 bases at J, with 11 bases between. This CDR3 comprises 14 residues. Germline V gene sequence: CDR1 SNHLY, CDR2 FYNNEI. In DNA, the CDR3 is TGTGCCAGCAGAGGATACAGGGACACCGGGGAGCTGTTTTTT. Protein: CASRGYRDTGELFF.

This clone was recorded a few times. The chain joins TRBV2 to TRBJ1-2; 7 bases match TRBD1. The germline V gene encodes CDR1 SNHLY and CDR2 FYNNEI. CDR3 length: 14 residues. V trimming: 5 bases; J trimming: 2 bases; junction bases outside the gene matches: 5. CDR3 region: CASSLQGGNYGYTF. The CDR3 DNA reads TGTGCCAGCAGTCTCCAGGGGGGAAACTATGGCTACACCTTC.